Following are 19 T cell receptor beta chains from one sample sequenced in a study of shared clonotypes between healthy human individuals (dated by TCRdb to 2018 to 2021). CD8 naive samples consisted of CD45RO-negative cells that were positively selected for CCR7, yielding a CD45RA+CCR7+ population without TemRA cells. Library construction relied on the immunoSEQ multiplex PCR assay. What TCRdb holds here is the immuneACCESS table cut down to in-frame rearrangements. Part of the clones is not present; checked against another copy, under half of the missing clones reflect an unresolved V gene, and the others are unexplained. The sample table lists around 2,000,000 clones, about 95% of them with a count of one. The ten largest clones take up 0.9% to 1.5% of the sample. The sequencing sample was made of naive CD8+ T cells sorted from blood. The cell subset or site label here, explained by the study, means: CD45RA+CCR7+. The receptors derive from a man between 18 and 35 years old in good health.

Here the CDR3 DNA reads TGTGCCAGCAGCCCCCAACTGGTGCAGGCCCATATGAACACTGAAGCTTTCTTT. This gives the protein CASSPQLVQAHMNTEAFF. This rearrangement joins TRBV7-8 to TRBJ1-1; no definite D call. The V end was cut by 5 bases, the J end by 0 bases, with 22 bases between. CDR1 is SGHVS and CDR2 is FQNEAQ in the germline V gene. The CDR3 is 18 amino acids.

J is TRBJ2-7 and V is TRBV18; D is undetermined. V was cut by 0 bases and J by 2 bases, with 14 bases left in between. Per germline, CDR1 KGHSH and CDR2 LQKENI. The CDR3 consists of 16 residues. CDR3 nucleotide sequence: TGTGCCAGCTCACCACCGGACGACCAGGCACCCTACGAGCAGTACTTC. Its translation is CASSPPDDQAPYEQYF.

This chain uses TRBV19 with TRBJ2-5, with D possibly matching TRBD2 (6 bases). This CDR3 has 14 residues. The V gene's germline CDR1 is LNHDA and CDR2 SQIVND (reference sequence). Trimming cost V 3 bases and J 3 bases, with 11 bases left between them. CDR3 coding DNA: TGTGCCAGTAGTATGGGGGACTGGGAAGAGACCCAGTACTTC. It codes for CASSMGDWEETQYF.

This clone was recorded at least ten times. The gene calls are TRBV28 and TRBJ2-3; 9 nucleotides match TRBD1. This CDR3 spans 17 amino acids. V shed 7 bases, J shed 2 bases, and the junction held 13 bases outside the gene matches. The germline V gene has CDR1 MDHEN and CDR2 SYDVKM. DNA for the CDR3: TGTGCCAGCACCATTGTAGGGGACAGGGAATTCACAGATACGCAGTATTTT. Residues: CASTIVGDREFTDTQYF.

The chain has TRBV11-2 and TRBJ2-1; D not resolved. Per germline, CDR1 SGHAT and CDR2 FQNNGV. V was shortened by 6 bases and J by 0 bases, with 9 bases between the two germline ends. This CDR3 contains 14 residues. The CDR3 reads CASSGAGSYNEQFF. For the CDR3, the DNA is TGTGCCAGCAGTGGTGCTGGCTCCTACAATGAGCAGTTCTTC. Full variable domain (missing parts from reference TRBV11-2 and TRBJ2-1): EAGVAQSPRYKIIEKRQSVAFWCNPISGHATLYWYQQILGQGPKLLIQFQNNGVVDDSQLPKDRFSAERLKGVDSTLKIQPAKLEDSAVYLCASSGAGSYNEQFFGPGTRLTVL.

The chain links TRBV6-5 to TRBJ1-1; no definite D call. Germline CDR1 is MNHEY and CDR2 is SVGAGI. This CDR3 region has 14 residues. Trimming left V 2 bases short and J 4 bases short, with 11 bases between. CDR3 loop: CASSYEVVGTEAFF. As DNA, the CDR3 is TGTGCCAGCAGTTACGAGGTGGTGGGCACTGAAGCTTTCTTT.

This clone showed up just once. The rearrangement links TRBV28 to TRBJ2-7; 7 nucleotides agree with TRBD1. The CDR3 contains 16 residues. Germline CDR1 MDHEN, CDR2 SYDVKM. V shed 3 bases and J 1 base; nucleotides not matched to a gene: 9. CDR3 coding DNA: TGTGCCAGCAGTTTGACCCCGGGACAGCTTTCCTACGAGCAGTACTTC. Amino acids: CASSLTPGQLSYEQYF.

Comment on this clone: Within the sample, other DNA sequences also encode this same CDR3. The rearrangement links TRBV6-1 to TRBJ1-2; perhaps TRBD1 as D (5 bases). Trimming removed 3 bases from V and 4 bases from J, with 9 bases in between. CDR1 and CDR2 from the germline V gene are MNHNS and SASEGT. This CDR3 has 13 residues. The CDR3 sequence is CASSEGVGYGYTF. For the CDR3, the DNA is TGTGCCAGCAGTGAGGGGGTTGGCTATGGCTACACCTTC.

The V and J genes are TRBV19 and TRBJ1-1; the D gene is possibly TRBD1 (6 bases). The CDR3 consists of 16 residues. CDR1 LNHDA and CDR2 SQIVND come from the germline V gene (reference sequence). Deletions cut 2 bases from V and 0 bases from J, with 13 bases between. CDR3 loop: CASSIQSWGLNTEAFF. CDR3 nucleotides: TGTGCCAGTAGTATACAATCGTGGGGGCTGAACACTGAAGCTTTCTTT.

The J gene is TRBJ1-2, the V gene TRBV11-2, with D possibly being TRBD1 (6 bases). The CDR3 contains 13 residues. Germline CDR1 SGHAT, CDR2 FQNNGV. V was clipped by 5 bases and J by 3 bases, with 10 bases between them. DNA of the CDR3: TGTGCCAGCAGCCTTGAGGGGGACTATGGCTACACCTTC. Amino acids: CASSLEGDYGYTF.

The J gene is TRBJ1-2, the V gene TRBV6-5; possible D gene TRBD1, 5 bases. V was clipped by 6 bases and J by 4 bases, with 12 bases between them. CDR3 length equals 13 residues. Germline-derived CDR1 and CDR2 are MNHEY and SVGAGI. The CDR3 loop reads CASRVGGAYGYTF. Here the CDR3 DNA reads TGTGCCAGCAGGGTCGGGGGAGCCTATGGCTACACCTTC.

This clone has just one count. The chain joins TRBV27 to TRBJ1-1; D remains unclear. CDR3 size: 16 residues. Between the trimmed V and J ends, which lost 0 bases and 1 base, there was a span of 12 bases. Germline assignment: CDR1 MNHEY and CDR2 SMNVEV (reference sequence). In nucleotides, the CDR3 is TGTGCCAGCAGTTTATCCGCCGGTCTGGCGAACACTGAAGCTTTCTTT. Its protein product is CASSLSAGLANTEAFF.

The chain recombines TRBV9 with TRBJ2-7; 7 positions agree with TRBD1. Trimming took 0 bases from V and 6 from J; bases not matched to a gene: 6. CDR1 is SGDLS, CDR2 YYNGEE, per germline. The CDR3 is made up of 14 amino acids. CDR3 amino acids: CASSVAGTAGEQYF. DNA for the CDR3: TGTGCCAGCAGCGTAGCCGGGACAGCCGGCGAGCAGTACTTC.

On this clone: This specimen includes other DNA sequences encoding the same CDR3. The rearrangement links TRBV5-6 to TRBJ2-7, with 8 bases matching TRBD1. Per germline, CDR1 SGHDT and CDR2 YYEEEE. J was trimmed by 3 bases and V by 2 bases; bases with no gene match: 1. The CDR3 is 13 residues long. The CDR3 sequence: CASSLGTGYEQYF. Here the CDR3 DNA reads TGTGCCAGCAGCTTAGGGACAGGCTACGAGCAGTACTTC.

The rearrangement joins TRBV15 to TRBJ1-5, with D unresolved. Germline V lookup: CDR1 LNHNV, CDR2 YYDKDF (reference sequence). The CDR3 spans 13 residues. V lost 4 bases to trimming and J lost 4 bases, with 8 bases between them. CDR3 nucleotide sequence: TGTGCCACCAGCACGGGGTTGAATCAGCCCCAGCATTTT. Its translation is CATSTGLNQPQHF.

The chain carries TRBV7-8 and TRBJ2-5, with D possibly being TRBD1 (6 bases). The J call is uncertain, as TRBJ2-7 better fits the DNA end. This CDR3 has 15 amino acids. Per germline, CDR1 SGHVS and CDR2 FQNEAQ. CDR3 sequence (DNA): TGTGCCAGCAGCTTACCCGGGACACAGCTCTACGAGCAGTACTTC. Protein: CASSLPGTQLYEQYF.

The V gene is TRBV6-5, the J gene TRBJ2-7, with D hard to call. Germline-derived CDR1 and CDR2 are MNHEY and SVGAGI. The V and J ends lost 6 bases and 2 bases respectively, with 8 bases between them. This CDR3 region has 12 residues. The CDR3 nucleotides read TGTGCCAGCAGCGACATCACCTACGAGCAGTACTTC. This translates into CASSDITYEQYF.

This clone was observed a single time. The DNA for the CDR3 is TGTGCCAGCGAGAGGGGGGTCAGGGAGCTGTTTTTT. This translates into CASERGVRELFF. The chain couples TRBV6-1 to TRBJ2-2; D is possibly TRBD1 or TRBD2 (6 bases each). This CDR3 region has 12 residues. Germline V CDR1 and CDR2: MNHNS, SASEGT. The germline V and J ends were trimmed by 8 bases and 9 bases, with 13 bases remaining between them.

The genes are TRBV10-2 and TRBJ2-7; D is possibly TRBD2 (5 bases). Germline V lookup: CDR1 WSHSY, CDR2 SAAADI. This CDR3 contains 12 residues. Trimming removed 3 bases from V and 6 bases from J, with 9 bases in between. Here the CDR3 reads CASSDGGAEQYF. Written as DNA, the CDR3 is TGCGCCAGCAGTGACGGAGGAGCCGAGCAGTACTTC.